These T cell receptor beta chains were read from a single sample in a study of beta chain features in type 1 diabetes. Produced via immunoSEQ multiplex PCR; TCRdb's table is partial and in-frame only. The table records 100,000 to 150,000 clones, 15% to 20% of them present only once. Input material: central memory CD4+ T cells from blood. The receptors come from a man between 18 and 29 years old with type 1 diabetes. Both conserved end residues are part of each CDR3. A D gene is named only where the DNA matches it firmly. Clone size is stated in some rows and not others, as once, few, many or a class when expanded.

v_gene	d_gene	abundance	j_gene	CDR3nt	CDR3aa
TRBV6-5	TRBD2	NA	TRBJ2-5	TGTGCCAGCAGCCCTGGGAGGGGTGGGGAGACCCAGTACTTC	CASSPGRGGETQYF
TRBV28	TRBD1	many	TRBJ2-3	TGTGCCAGCAGTCGGGACAGGAATTCAGATACGCAGTATTTT	CASSRDRNSDTQYF
TRBV6-4	NA	few	TRBJ1-2	TGTGCCAGCAGCCCAGGAGGGATGGACCATGGCTACACCTTC	CASSPGGMDHGYTF
TRBV5-1	NA	few	TRBJ1-1	TGCGCCAGCAGCTTGTACCAGGGGGAAGCTTTCTTT	CASSLYQGEAFF
TRBV7-2	NA	few	TRBJ1-1	TGTGCCAGCAGCCTAGATGGGGGAGCAGACGAAGCTTTCTTT	CASSLDGGADEAFF
TRBV30	NA	NA	TRBJ1-2	TGTGCCTGGAGTGAAGGCTACACCTTC	CAWSEGYTF
TRBV6-1	NA	NA	TRBJ1-4	TGTGCCAGCAGTTTGGGGAGTCTGGAAAAACTGTTTTTT	CASSLGSLEKLFF
TRBV29-1	TRBD1	few	TRBJ2-3	TGCAGCGCAATCCTGGACAGGAGACACACAGATACGCAGTATTTT	CSAILDRRHTDTQYF
TRBV7-6	NA	once	TRBJ2-2	TGTGCCAGCAGCCCTGGATGGGGGGCGAACACCGGGGAGCTGTTTTTT	CASSPGWGANTGELFF
TRBV19	NA	few	TRBJ1-6	TGTGCCAGTAGAGACAGCTCCTATAATTCACCCCTCCACTTT	CASRDSSYNSPLHF
TRBV7-2	NA	few	TRBJ1-1	TGTGCCAGCAGCCTTCAGCGGAGGGTCGCTTTCTTT	CASSLQRRVAFF
TRBV19	NA	few	TRBJ1-1	TGTGCCAGTAGTCAAAATTTGGGCACTGAAGCTTTCTTT	CASSQNLGTEAFF
TRBV7-2	NA	NA	TRBJ1-5	TGTGCCAGCAGCCCGTACGACAGTTTTCAGCCCCAGCATTTT	CASSPYDSFQPQHF
TRBV7-6	TRBD1	NA	TRBJ2-3	TGTGCCAGCACTTTGACAGGGGGACGTACAGATACGCAGTATTTT	CASTLTGGRTDTQYF
TRBV9	NA	few	TRBJ2-2	TGTGCCAGCAGCGTAGCGGTCCTAGGAGGGGAGCTGTTTTTT	CASSVAVLGGELFF
TRBV30	NA	NA	TRBJ1-1	TGTGCCTTTAACGCAAAACAGGGCGTCATGAACACTGAAGCTTTCTTT	CAFNAKQGVMNTEAFF
TRBV4-2	NA	NA	TRBJ2-3	TGTGCCAGCAGCCAAGATTGGGACACAGACACAGATACGCAGTATTTT	CASSQDWDTDTDTQYF
TRBV7-2	NA	few	TRBJ2-4	TGTGCCAGCACTGGGCTACGACGGGAAAACATTCAGTACTTC	CASTGLRRENIQYF
TRBV2	TRBD1	few	TRBJ1-1	TGTGCCAGCATCAGGACAGGGAACACTGAAGCTTTCTTT	CASIRTGNTEAFF
TRBV29-1	NA	few	TRBJ2-3	TGCAGCGTTACCTCCTTAGAAACTCGGAGCACAGATACGCAGTATTTT	CSVTSLETRSTDTQYF
TRBV4-1	NA	NA	TRBJ2-3	TGCGCCAGCAGCCAAGAAGGCCAAACAGATACGCAGTATTTT	CASSQEGQTDTQYF
TRBV4-3	NA	few	TRBJ1-5	TGCGCCAGCAGCCAAGATGTACAGGGAGGTCAGCCCCAGCATTTT	CASSQDVQGGQPQHF
TRBV25-1	TRBD2	NA	TRBJ2-1	TGTGCCAGCAGTGAACGGCTAGCGGGGAGCAATGAGCAGTTCTTC	CASSERLAGSNEQFF
TRBV7-9	NA	NA	TRBJ2-3	TGTGCCAGCAGCCCGAGGGGTCCAGATACGCAGTATTTT	CASSPRGPDTQYF
TRBV30	NA	few	TRBJ1-4	TGTGCCTGGAGTGTAGTCGGGGCCGCAACTAATGAAAAACTGTTTTTT	CAWSVVGAATNEKLFF
TRBV13	TRBD2	NA	TRBJ2-5	TGTGCCACCTCCGCGGACGACGCATTGGCGGGAGGGCCATATGAGACCCAGTACTTC	CATSADDALAGGPYETQYF
TRBV6-4	NA	NA	TRBJ2-6	TGTGCCAGCAGTGCAACGACAGGGGCCAACGTCCTGACTTTC	CASSATTGANVLTF
TRBV30	TRBD1	NA	TRBJ1-2	TGTGCCTGGAGATCCGGACAGGGCTCCGGTGGCTACACCTTC	CAWRSGQGSGGYTF
TRBV29-1	TRBD2	NA	TRBJ2-7	TGCAGCGTCCGAACTAGCGGGGGGGCCGACACCTACGAGCAGTACTTC	CSVRTSGGADTYEQYF
TRBV18	NA	NA	TRBJ2-1	TGTGCCAGCTCACCACCTGGCGGGTTAAACAATGAGCAGTTCTTC	CASSPPGGLNNEQFF
TRBV6-6	NA	NA	TRBJ1-2	TGTGCCAGCAGTACAGCTCAGGTGGGGAACTATGGCTACACCTTC	CASSTAQVGNYGYTF
TRBV7-2	NA	many	TRBJ2-5	TGTGCCAGCAGCCCAAGGACCGGGTACCAAGAGACCCAGTACTTC	CASSPRTGYQETQYF
TRBV18	TRBD1	NA	TRBJ2-1	TGTGCCAGCTCCCTCCAGACAGGGGTCCGTGAGCAGTTCTTC	CASSLQTGVREQFF
TRBV2	NA	many	TRBJ2-3	TGTGCCAGCAGTGGAACAGAACCGATACGCAGTAGGCAGTATTTT	CASSGTEPIRSRQYF
TRBV29-1	NA	NA	TRBJ2-1	TGCAGCTTCCCCCGCCCGGCGAGCAATGAGCAGTTCTTC	CSFPRPASNEQFF
TRBV13	NA	many	TRBJ1-3	TGTGCCAGCAGCTTGGACAGCAGCTCTGGAAACACCATATATTTT	CASSLDSSSGNTIYF
TRBV5-4	TRBD2	NA	TRBJ2-1	TGTGCCAGCAGCAGCGGGGCCTATGAGCAGTTCTTC	CASSSGAYEQFF